One T cell receptor (beta chain) is described in this entry. The antigen remains undetermined. The CDR3 has 14 amino acids. Germline CDR1 and CDR2: MRHNA and SNTAGT. The V gene end was trimmed by 5 bases and the J gene end by 4 bases; junction bases not matched to a gene: 3. At least 5.5 micrograms of total RNA were extracted per sample. The second PCR ran roughly 6 to 11 cycles with a sample-barcoded 5' primer and J-beta primers. Per-sample output comprised a minimum of 2.5 million paired-end reads containing CDR3. MiXCR was run by TCRdb on the 5' RACE reads, yielding one entry per CDR3 protein. The sample carries a few hundred thousand distinct CDR3 sequences, around 30% recorded once. The data were taken from a study of blood T cells in healthy people across ages. Findings and caveats of the study: Greater diversity and more naive CD4+ cells were seen in long-lived donors than in aged donors.

The J gene is TRBJ2-1, the V gene TRBV6-4, with TRBD2 matching over 9 bases. This clonotype was obtained from a woman aged 70-85 years in good health. The sequencing sample was made of blood. The CDR3 here is CASSRTSVYNEQFF. CDR3 sequence (DNA): TGTGCCAGCAGTCGGACTAGCGTATACAATGAGCAGTTCTTC.